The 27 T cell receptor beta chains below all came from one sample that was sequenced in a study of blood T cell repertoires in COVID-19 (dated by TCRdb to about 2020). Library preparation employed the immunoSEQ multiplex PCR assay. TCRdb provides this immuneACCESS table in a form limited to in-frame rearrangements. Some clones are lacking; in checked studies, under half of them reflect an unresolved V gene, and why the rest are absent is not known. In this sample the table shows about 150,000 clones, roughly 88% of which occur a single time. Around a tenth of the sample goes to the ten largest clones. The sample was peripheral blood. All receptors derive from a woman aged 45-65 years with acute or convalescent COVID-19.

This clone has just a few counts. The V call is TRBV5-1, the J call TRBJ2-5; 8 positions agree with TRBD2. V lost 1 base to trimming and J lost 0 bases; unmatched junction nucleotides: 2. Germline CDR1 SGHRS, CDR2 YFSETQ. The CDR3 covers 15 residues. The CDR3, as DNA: TGCGCCAGCAGCTTGATTAGCGGGGACCAAGAGACCCAGTACTTC. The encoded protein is CASSLISGDQETQYF.

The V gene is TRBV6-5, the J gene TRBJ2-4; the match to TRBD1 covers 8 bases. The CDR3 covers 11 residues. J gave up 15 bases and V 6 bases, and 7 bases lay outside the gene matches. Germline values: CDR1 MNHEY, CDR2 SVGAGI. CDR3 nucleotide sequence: TGTGCCAGCAGGAACCCAGGGGGCCTGTACTTC. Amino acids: CASRNPGGLYF.

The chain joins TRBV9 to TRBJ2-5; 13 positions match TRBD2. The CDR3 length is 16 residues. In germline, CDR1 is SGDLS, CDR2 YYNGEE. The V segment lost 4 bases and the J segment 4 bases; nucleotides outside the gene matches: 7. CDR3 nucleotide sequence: TGTGCCAGCAGCAAAACTAGCGGGAGGGCTTTAGAGACCCAGTACTTC. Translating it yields CASSKTSGRALETQYF.

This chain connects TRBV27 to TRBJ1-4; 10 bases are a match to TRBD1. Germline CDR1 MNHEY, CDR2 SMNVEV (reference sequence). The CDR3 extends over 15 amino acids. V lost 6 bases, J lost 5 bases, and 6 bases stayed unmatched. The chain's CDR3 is CASSSGTGANEKLFF. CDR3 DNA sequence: TGTGCCAGCAGCTCCGGGACAGGGGCGAATGAAAAACTGTTTTTT.

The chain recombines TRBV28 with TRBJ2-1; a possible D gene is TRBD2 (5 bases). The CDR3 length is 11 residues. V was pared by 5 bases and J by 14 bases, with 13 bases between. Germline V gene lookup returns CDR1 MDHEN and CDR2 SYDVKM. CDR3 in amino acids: CASSAEADEFF. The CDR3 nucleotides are TGTGCCAGCAGTGCGGAGGCAGACGAGTTCTTC.

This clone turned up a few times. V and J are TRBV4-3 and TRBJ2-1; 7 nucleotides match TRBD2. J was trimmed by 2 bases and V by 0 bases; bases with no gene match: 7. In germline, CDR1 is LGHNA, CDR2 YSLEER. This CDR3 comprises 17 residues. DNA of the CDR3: TGCGCCAGCAGCCAAGAGGGGGGGGGTTCTACCTACAATGAGCAGTTCTTC. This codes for CASSQEGGGSTYNEQFF.

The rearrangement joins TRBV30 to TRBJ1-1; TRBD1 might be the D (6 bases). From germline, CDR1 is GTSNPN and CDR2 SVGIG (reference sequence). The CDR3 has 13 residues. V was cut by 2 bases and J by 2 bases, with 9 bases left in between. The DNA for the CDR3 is TGTGCCTGGAGTAGGACAGCTAACACTGAAGCTTTCTTT. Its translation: CAWSRTANTEAFF.

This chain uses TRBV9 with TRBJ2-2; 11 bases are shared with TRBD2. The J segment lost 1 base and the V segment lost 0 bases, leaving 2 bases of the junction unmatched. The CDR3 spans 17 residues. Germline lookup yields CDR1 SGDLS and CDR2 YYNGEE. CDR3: CASSVGGTSGNTGELFF. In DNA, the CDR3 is TGTGCCAGCAGCGTAGGGGGGACTAGCGGGAACACCGGGGAGCTGTTTTTT. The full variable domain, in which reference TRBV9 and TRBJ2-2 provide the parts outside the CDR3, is DSGVTQTPKHLITATGQRVTLRCSPRSGDLSVYWYQQSLDQGLQFLIQYYNGEERAKGNILERFSAQQFPDLHSELNLSSLELGDSALYFCASSVGGTSGNTGELFFGEGSRLTVL.

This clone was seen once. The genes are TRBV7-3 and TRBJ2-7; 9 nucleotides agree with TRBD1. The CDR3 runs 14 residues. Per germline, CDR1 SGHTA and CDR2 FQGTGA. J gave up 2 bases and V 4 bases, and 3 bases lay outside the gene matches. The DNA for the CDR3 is TGTGCCAGCAGCTCAGGACAGGGGCCCTACGAGCAGTACTTC. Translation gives CASSSGQGPYEQYF.

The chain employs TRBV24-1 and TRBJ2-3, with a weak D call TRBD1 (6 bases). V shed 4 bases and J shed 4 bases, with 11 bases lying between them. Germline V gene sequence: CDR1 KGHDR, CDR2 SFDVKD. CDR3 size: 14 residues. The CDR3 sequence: CATSDPTGSDTQYF. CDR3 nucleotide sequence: TGTGCCACCAGTGACCCTACAGGGTCAGATACGCAGTATTTT.

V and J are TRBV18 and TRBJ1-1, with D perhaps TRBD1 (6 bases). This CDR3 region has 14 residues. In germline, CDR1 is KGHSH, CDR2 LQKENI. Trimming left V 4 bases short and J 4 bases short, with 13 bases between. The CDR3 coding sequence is TGTGCCAGCTCACAACAGGGTGGTGTCACTGAAGCTTTCTTT. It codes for CASSQQGGVTEAFF.

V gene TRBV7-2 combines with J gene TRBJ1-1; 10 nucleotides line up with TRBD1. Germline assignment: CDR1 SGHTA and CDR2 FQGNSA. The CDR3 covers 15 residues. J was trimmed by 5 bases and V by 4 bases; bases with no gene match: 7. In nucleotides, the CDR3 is TGTGCCAGCAGCTCACCCGACAGGGGGCGAACTGAAGCTTTCTTT. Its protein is CASSSPDRGRTEAFF. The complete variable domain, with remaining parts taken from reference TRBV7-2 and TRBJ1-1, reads GAGVSQSPSNKVTEKGKDVELRCDPISGHTALYWYRQSLGQGLEFLIYFQGNSAPDKSGLPSDRFSAERTGGSVSTLTIQRTQQEDSAVYLCASSSPDRGRTEAFFGQGTRLTVV.

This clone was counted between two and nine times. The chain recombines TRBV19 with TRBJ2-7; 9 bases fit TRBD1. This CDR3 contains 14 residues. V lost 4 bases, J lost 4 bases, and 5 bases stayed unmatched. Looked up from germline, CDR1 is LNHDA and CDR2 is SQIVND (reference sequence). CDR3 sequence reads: CASSTRQGGYEQYF. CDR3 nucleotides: TGTGCCAGTAGTACCAGACAGGGGGGATACGAGCAGTACTTC.

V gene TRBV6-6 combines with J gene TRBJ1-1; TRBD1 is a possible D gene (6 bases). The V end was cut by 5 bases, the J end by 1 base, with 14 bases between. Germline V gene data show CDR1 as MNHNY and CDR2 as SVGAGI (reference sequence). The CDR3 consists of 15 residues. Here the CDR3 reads CASSTSGTQNTEAFF. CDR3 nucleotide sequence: TGTGCCAGCAGTACCTCCGGGACACAGAACACTGAAGCTTTCTTT.

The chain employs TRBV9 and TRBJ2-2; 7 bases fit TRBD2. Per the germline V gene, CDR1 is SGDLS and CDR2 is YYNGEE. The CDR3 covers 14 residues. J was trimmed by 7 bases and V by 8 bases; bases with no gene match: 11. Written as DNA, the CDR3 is TGTGCCAGTGCCCCCATAGGCGGGAGCGGGGAGCTGTTTTTT. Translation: CASAPIGGSGELFF.

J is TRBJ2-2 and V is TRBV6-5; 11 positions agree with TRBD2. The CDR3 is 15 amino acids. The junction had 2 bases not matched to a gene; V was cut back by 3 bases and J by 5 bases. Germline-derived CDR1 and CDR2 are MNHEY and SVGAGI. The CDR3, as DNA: TGTGCCAGCAGTTATAGCGGGAGGGGAACCGGGGAGCTGTTTTTT. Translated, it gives CASSYSGRGTGELFF.

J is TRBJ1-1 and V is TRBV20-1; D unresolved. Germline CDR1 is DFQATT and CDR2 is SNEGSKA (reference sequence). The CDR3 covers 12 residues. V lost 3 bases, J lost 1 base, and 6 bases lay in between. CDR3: CSASRQNTEAFF. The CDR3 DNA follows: TGCAGTGCTAGTCGACAGAACACTGAAGCTTTCTTT.

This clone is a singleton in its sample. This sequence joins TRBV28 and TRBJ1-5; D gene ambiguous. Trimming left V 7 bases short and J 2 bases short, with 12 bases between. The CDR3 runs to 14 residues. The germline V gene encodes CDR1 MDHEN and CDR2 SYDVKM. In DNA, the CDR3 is TGTGCCAGCAACAAGCCCGGGGGCAATCAGCCCCAGCATTTT. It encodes CASNKPGGNQPQHF.

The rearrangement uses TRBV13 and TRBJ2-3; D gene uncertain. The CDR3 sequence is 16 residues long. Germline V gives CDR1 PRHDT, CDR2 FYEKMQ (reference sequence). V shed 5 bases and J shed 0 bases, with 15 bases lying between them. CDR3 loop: CASSGGLSPSTDTQYF. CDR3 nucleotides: TGTGCCAGCAGCGGCGGTCTATCCCCTAGCACAGATACGCAGTATTTT.

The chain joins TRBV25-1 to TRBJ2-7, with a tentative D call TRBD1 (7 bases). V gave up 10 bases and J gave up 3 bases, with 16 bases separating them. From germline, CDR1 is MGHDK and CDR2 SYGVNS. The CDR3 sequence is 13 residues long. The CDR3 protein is CATRQGGIYEQYF. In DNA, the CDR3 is TGTGCCACCCGACAGGGAGGTATCTACGAGCAGTACTTC.

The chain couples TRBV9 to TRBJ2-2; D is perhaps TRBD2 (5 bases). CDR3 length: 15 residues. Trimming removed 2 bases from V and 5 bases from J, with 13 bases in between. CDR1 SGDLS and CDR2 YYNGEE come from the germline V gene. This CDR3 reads CASSVTGLETGELFF. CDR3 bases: TGTGCCAGCAGCGTTACTGGACTGGAAACCGGGGAGCTGTTTTTT.

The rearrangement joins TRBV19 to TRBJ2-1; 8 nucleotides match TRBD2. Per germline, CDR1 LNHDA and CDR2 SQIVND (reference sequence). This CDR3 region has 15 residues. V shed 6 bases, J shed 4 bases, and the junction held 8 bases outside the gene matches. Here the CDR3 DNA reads TGTGCCAGTAGCCGGGGGGGGCTGGCGTACAATGAGCAGTTCTTC. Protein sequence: CASSRGGLAYNEQFF.

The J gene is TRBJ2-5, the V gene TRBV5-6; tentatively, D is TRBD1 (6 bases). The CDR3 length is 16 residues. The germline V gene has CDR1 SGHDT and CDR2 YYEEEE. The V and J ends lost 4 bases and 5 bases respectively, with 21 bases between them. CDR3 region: CASSPVGAGDAETQYF. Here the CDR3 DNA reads TGTGCCAGCAGCCCGGTCGGGGCAGGGGATGCGGAGACCCAGTACTTC.

The DNA of the CDR3 is TGTGCCATAAATTCTGGGGGGGAAGAGACCCAGTACTTC. This sequence encodes CAINSGGEETQYF. The chain recombines TRBV10-3 with TRBJ2-5; TRBD2 matches at 7 bases. V lost 9 bases to trimming and J lost 3 bases; unmatched junction nucleotides: 7. The CDR3 covers 13 residues. Germline CDR1 ENHRY, CDR2 SYGVKD.

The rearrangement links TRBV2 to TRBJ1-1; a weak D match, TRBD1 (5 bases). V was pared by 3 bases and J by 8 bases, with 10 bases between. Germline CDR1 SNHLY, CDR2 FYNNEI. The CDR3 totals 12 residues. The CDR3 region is CASSEGPTEAFF. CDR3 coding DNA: TGTGCCAGCAGTGAGGGGCCGACGGAAGCTTTCTTT.

The CDR3, as DNA: TGTGCCAGCAGTTCCTTAGAGACCCAGTACTTC. Protein sequence: CASSSLETQYF. V usage is TRBV6-5 and J usage is TRBJ2-5; no clear D. The CDR3 covers 11 residues. Trimming cost V 4 bases and J 4 bases, with 4 bases left between them. The germline gives CDR1 MNHEY, CDR2 SVGAGI.

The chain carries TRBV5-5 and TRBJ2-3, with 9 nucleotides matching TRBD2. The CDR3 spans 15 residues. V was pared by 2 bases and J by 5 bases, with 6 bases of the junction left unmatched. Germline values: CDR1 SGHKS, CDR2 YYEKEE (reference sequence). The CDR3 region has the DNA TGTGCCAGCAGCTTCCAGCGGGAGGTGGTAGATACGCAGTATTTT. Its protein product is CASSFQREVVDTQYF.